This TCR beta chain was recovered during a study of post-analysis software for immune sequencing data. Across the whole study: Recorded disease courses covered relapsing-remitting, secondary progressive and progressive-relapsing multiple sclerosis. Some patients had no subtype annotation.

The TCR beta cDNA libraries carried unique molecular identifiers. Out of roughly 0.95 to 10 million T cells, a few hundred thousand cDNA molecules were generated. TCRdb recomputed calls from the PCR reads with MiXCR, one row per CDR3 protein. This sample yields hundreds of thousands of distinct CDR3 sequences, of which 25% to 30% are seen a single time; more than 0.55% belongs to the top ten. About this clonotype itself: Its specificity is unknown.

The germline gives CDR1 DFQATT, CDR2 SNEGSKA (reference sequence). This CDR3 is built from 16 residues. V lost 0 bases and J 4 bases, leaving 16 bases between the germline ends. Study outcomes and limitations: In patients, TRBV5-6, TRBV5-1 and TRBV20-1 belonged to roughly 5 TRBV segments found more frequently than in controls. Controls had significantly higher normalized Chao1 diversity than multiple sclerosis patients.

This receptor was obtained from a girl aged 5 to 17 with multiple sclerosis. The chain combines TRBV20-1 with TRBJ2-1; D possibly matches TRBD1 or TRBD2 (5 bases each). Material: blood. CDR3 amino acids: CSARDIGKGPYNEQFF. CDR3 bases: TGCAGTGCTAGAGATATCGGGAAGGGGCCATACAATGAGCAGTTCTTC.